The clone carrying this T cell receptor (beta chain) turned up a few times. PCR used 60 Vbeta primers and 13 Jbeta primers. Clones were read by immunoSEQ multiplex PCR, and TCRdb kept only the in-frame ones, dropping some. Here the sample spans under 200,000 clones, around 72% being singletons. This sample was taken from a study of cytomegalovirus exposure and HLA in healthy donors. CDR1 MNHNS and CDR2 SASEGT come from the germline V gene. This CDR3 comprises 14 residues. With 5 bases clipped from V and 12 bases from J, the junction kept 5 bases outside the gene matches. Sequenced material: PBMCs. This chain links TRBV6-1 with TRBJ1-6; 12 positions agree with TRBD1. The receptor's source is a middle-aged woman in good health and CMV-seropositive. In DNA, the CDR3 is TGTGCCAGCAGTTCGGGACAGGGGGCAAGACCCCTCCACTTT. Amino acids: CASSSGQGARPLHF.